This T cell receptor beta chain came from a study of T cell repertoires and HLA-DP antigens. Unmatched junction bases numbered 2, after V lost 3 bases and J lost 4 bases. From germline, CDR1 is SEHNR and CDR2 FQNEAQ (reference sequence). This CDR3 comprises 14 residues. Pre-culture CD4+ samples were sequenced deeply, targeting around 200,000 T cell genomes. Sequenced by immunoSEQ multiplex PCR; TCRdb stores in-frame clones only, minus some. The sample gives about 110,000 clones, about 91% of which show up once; approximately 0.29% is in the top ten. This clone was seen just once. Its matching antigen is unknown.

This receptor was obtained from a woman aged 18-29 years in good health and CMV-seronegative. The specimen was CD4+ T cells from PBMCs. This chain links TRBV7-9 with TRBJ2-2, with 7 bases that match TRBD1. CDR3 sequence (DNA): TGTGCCAGCAGCTTGACAGGGTTCACCGGGGAGCTGTTTTTT. Residues: CASSLTGFTGELFF.